A single sample gave rise to the 28 T cell receptor beta chains below, sequenced in a study of blood T cell repertoires in COVID-19. The method was immunoSEQ multiplex PCR; TCRdb's version includes in-frame clones alone and lacks a portion of them. The repertoire holds over 200,000 clones, with around 85% as singletons. Sequencing used PBMCs or T cells enriched from blood (not recorded which). The receptors derive from a woman aged 50 to 60 who had recovered from COVID-19.

The chain is built from TRBV11-3 and TRBJ1-5; possible D gene TRBD1, 5 bases. This CDR3 is 13 amino acids long. Trimming stripped 9 bases from V and 1 base from J, with 10 bases between. Per germline, CDR1 SGHNT and CDR2 YENEEA. The CDR3 sequence: CAREPGSNQPQHF. Written as DNA, the CDR3 is TGTGCCAGAGAACCAGGGAGCAATCAGCCCCAGCATTTT.

The gene calls are TRBV7-8 and TRBJ1-3, with a possible D match to TRBD1 (6 bases). The CDR3 is 16 residues long. Trimming removed 4 bases from V and 1 base from J, with 14 bases in between. The germline gives CDR1 SGHVS, CDR2 FQNEAQ. Here the CDR3 reads CASSSPPQGSGNTIYF. The DNA of the CDR3 is TGTGCCAGCAGCTCTCCCCCCCAGGGGTCTGGAAACACCATATATTTT.

This clone was detected only once. The gene calls are TRBV4-1 and TRBJ2-3; 9 nucleotides agree with TRBD2. Germline trimming cut 0 bases from V and 2 bases from J; bases unmatched to any gene: 15. Germline CDR1 is MGHRA and CDR2 is YSYEKL. The CDR3 runs to 20 residues. The CDR3 region is CASSQDLAGKGLGITDTQYF. The CDR3 nucleotides read TGCGCCAGCAGCCAAGACCTAGCGGGAAAAGGCTTGGGGATCACAGATACGCAGTATTTT.

The V and J genes are TRBV28 and TRBJ2-2; 8 nucleotides match TRBD2. Trimming cost V 5 bases and J 6 bases; bases outside gene matches: 17. CDR3 length: 18 residues. Germline V lookup: CDR1 MDHEN, CDR2 SYDVKM. The CDR3 DNA reads TGTGCCAGCAGTACTCACCTACAGCGGGGGAGTGTGGCCGGGGAGCTGTTTTTT. Protein: CASSTHLQRGSVAGELFF.

V gene TRBV30 combines with J gene TRBJ2-4, with TRBD2 as a possible D gene (5 bases). Germline CDR1 and CDR2: GTSNPN and SVGIG (reference sequence). This CDR3 contains 15 residues. V lost 1 base to trimming and J lost 0 bases, with 10 bases between them. The CDR3 nucleotides are TGTGCCTGGAGTGGGACCGGACTAGCCAAAAACATTCAGTACTTC. Residues: CAWSGTGLAKNIQYF.

J is TRBJ1-3 and V is TRBV10-2; no firm D call. CDR1 and CDR2 from the germline V gene are WSHSY and SAAADI. There are 12 residues in the CDR3. Between the trimmed V and J ends, which lost 9 bases and 5 bases, there was a span of 11 bases. The CDR3 loop is CARAPKRNTIYF. The CDR3 DNA follows: TGCGCCAGAGCCCCAAAACGAAACACCATATATTTT.

This clone came up a few times. The J gene is TRBJ2-1, the V gene TRBV18; TRBD2 matches at 13 bases. Germline V gene lookup returns CDR1 KGHSH and CDR2 LQKENI. Germline trimming cut 1 base from V and 1 base from J; bases unmatched to any gene: 7. This CDR3 is 19 amino acids long. CDR3 in amino acids: CASSPLLAGGLGSYNEQFF. CDR3 in DNA: TGTGCCAGCTCACCACTACTAGCGGGAGGGCTGGGGTCCTACAATGAGCAGTTCTTC.

The J gene is TRBJ2-7, the V gene TRBV27, with 7 bases identical to TRBD1. This CDR3 is built from 16 residues. The V gene end was trimmed by 5 bases and the J gene end by 3 bases; junction bases not matched to a gene: 13. Germline CDR1 MNHEY, CDR2 SMNVEV (reference sequence). The CDR3 loop is CASSPSTGDQFYEQYF. The CDR3 DNA is TGTGCCAGCAGTCCTTCAACAGGGGATCAATTCTACGAGCAGTACTTC.

The table lists this clone with a few counts. The chain recombines TRBV15 with TRBJ2-6; no clear D. Germline V CDR1 and CDR2: LNHNV, YYDKDF (reference sequence). The CDR3 length is 17 residues. Trimming removed 0 bases at V and 0 bases at J, with 9 bases between. Here the CDR3 DNA reads TGTGCCACCAGCAGAGAACCTCTAACCTCTGGGGCCAACGTCCTGACTTTC. This encodes CATSREPLTSGANVLTF.

The V gene is TRBV27, the J gene TRBJ1-5; D remains unclear. The CDR3 consists of 15 residues. Germline V lookup: CDR1 MNHEY, CDR2 SMNVEV (reference sequence). The V and J ends lost 7 bases and 0 bases respectively, with 13 bases between them. The CDR3 spells CASNVRGFSNQPQHF. The CDR3 region has the DNA TGTGCCAGCAACGTACGAGGGTTTAGCAATCAGCCCCAGCATTTT.

J is TRBJ1-4 and V is TRBV30, with 8 bases lining up with TRBD1. Germline V gene data show CDR1 as GTSNPN and CDR2 as SVGIG (reference sequence). The CDR3 totals 14 residues. V lost 3 bases and J lost 3; bases outside the gene matches: 3. The CDR3 is CAWRPGQANEKLFF. In nucleotides, the CDR3 is TGTGCCTGGAGGCCGGGACAGGCTAATGAAAAACTGTTTTTT.

This chain connects TRBV25-1 to TRBJ1-1, with 9 bases that match TRBD1. Looked up from germline, CDR1 is MGHDK and CDR2 is SYGVNS. The CDR3 loop spans 15 amino acids. The trim removed 1 base at V and 5 bases at J, leaving 5 bases unmatched. The CDR3 region is CASSEWDRVETEAFF. The CDR3 region has the DNA TGTGCCAGCAGTGAATGGGACAGGGTCGAGACTGAAGCTTTCTTT.

This clone was seen just once. The rearrangement links TRBV27 to TRBJ2-6, with D possibly matching TRBD1 (6 bases). This CDR3 spans 14 amino acids. Trimming removed 5 bases at V and 2 bases at J, with 7 bases between. The germline gives CDR1 MNHEY, CDR2 SMNVEV (reference sequence). The CDR3 sequence is CASSTGTGANVLTF. In DNA, the CDR3 is TGTGCCAGCAGTACAGGGACTGGGGCCAACGTCCTGACTTTC.

The chain uses TRBV27 and TRBJ2-7; D may be TRBD2 (6 bases). CDR3 size: 14 residues. The V gene lost 3 bases and the J gene lost 4 bases, with 13 bases spanning the gap. The germline CDR1 and CDR2 sequences are MNHEY and SMNVEV (reference sequence). The DNA of the CDR3 is TGTGCCAGCAGTTTCGGCCGCGGAGGGTACGAGCAGTACTTC. Translation: CASSFGRGGYEQYF.

The rearrangement joins TRBV15 to TRBJ1-5; possibly TRBD1 for D (6 bases). The ends were cut back, 3 bases at V and 7 bases at J, with 13 bases in the middle. Germline CDR1 and CDR2: LNHNV and YYDKDF (reference sequence). The CDR3 contains 14 residues. Here the CDR3 reads CATSSDQGKQPQHF. The CDR3 DNA sequence: TGTGCCACCAGCAGTGATCAGGGGAAGCAGCCCCAGCATTTT.

Comments on this clone: An end of the junction differs from the germline gene, which may be a read error. The chain joins TRBV5-5 to TRBJ1-4, with TRBD1 identical over 9 bases. The CDR3 sequence is 14 residues long. Germline lookup yields CDR1 SGHKS and CDR2 YYEKEE (reference sequence). The CDR3 is CASSLERTGGGMVF. For the CDR3, the DNA is TGTGCCAGCAGCTTGGAAAGAACAGGGGGCGGAATGGTTTTT.

This clone was counted once. J is TRBJ1-6 and V is TRBV5-4, with TRBD1 identical over 9 bases. The CDR3 sequence is 15 residues long. CDR1 SGHNT and CDR2 YYREEE come from the germline V gene (reference sequence). V lost 3 bases to trimming and J lost 10 bases; unmatched junction nucleotides: 8. This CDR3 reads CASSSGQGRESPLHF. CDR3 in DNA: TGTGCCAGCAGCTCAGGACAGGGGCGAGAGTCACCCCTCCACTTT.

The chain links TRBV28 to TRBJ2-1, with 9 bases aligning to TRBD1. CDR3 length: 15 amino acids. With 1 base clipped from V and 10 bases from J, the junction kept 8 bases outside the gene matches. The germline V gene encodes CDR1 MDHEN and CDR2 SYDVKM. The CDR3 bases are TGTGCCAGCAGTTTATCTTGGACAGGGGCAAAAGAGCAGTTCTTC. Translating it yields CASSLSWTGAKEQFF. Supplemented by reference TRBV28 and TRBJ2-1, the full variable domain reads DVKVTQSSRYLVKRTGEKVFLECVQDMDHENMFWYRQDPGLGLRLIYFSYDVKMKEKGDIPEGYSVSREKKERFSLILESASTNQTSMYLCASSLSWTGAKEQFFGPGTRLTVL.

The J gene is TRBJ2-6, the V gene TRBV3-1 (or the pseudogene TRBV3-2), with TRBD1 matching 8 bases. Germline CDR1 LGHDT, CDR2 YNNKEL (reference sequence). There are 17 residues in the CDR3. V shed 2 bases, J shed 0 bases, and the junction held 3 bases outside the gene matches. The CDR3 bases are TGTGCCAGCAGCCAAACCACAGGGGGCTCTGGGGCCAACGTCCTGACTTTC. Encoded protein: CASSQTTGGSGANVLTF.

The chain employs TRBV5-6 and TRBJ1-1; D may be TRBD1 (5 bases). The germline CDR1 and CDR2 sequences are SGHDT and YYEEEE. The CDR3 length is 13 residues. Trimming left V 7 bases short and J 0 bases short, with 10 bases between. Here the CDR3 reads CASHDSMNTEAFF. CDR3 DNA sequence: TGTGCCAGCCACGACAGCATGAACACTGAAGCTTTCTTT.

The rearrangement links TRBV6-5 to TRBJ1-1; D is uncertain. Germline CDR1 and CDR2: MNHEY and SVGAGI. V dropped 0 bases and J dropped 0 bases, with 8 bases sitting between them. The CDR3 length is 15 residues. The CDR3 sequence: CASSYSLVMNTEAFF. The CDR3 DNA reads TGTGCCAGCAGTTACTCGCTAGTCATGAACACTGAAGCTTTCTTT.

This sequence joins TRBV28 and TRBJ2-4; D not resolved. Germline V gives CDR1 MDHEN, CDR2 SYDVKM. Between the trimmed V and J ends, which lost 5 bases and 4 bases, there was a span of 15 bases. CDR3 length: 15 amino acids. The CDR3 loop is CASSPYMTGKNIQYF. The CDR3 nucleotides are TGTGCCAGCAGTCCCTACATGACCGGGAAAAACATTCAGTACTTC.

Only one count was recorded for this clone. The genes are TRBV27 and TRBJ2-2; 7 bases are shared with TRBD2. Germline values: CDR1 MNHEY, CDR2 SMNVEV (reference sequence). V shed 6 bases, J shed 1 base, and the junction held 8 bases outside the gene matches. The CDR3 consists of 16 residues. CDR3: CASRVGGTVNTGELFF. DNA for the CDR3: TGTGCCAGCAGAGTGGGGGGGACCGTGAACACCGGGGAGCTGTTTTTT.

The rearrangement uses TRBV27 and TRBJ2-1; no clear D. The CDR3 is made up of 15 amino acids. The V end lost 0 bases, the J end lost 3 bases, and 9 bases lay between the germline ends. Germline-derived CDR1 and CDR2 are MNHEY and SMNVEV (reference sequence). CDR3 region: CASSLSYPDYNEQFF. The DNA for the CDR3 is TGTGCCAGCAGTTTATCCTACCCCGACTACAATGAGCAGTTCTTC.

This chain uses TRBV28 with TRBJ1-1; D might be TRBD1 (5 bases). CDR1 and CDR2 (germline): MDHEN, SYDVKM. The CDR3 is made up of 13 amino acids. Trimming cost V 2 bases and J 11 bases, with 15 bases left between them. In DNA, the CDR3 is TGTGCCAGCAGTTTAGGTATTCAGGGATGGGCTTTCTTT. Protein sequence: CASSLGIQGWAFF.

The V and J genes are TRBV15 and TRBJ2-2; 7 bases are a match to TRBD2. V dropped 1 base and J dropped 2; count of bases not matched to a gene: 1. The CDR3 runs to 15 residues. CDR1 LNHNV and CDR2 YYDKDF come from the germline V gene (reference sequence). In nucleotides, the CDR3 is TGTGCCACCAGCAGAGGCGGGGGAAACACCGGGGAGCTGTTTTTT. Encoded protein: CATSRGGGNTGELFF.

The chain joins TRBV28 to TRBJ2-5; TRBD1 might be the D (6 bases). Trimming removed 5 bases from V and 3 bases from J, with 10 bases in between. The CDR3 is 13 amino acids. The V gene's germline CDR1 is MDHEN and CDR2 SYDVKM. Written as DNA, the CDR3 is TGTGCCAGCAGTCACAGGGTAGAAGAGACCCAGTACTTC. This sequence encodes CASSHRVEETQYF.

The CDR3 loop reads CASTQGQGFYGYTF. DNA for the CDR3: TGTGCCAGTACCCAAGGACAGGGCTTCTATGGCTACACCTTC. The V gene is TRBV19, the J gene TRBJ1-2; TRBD1 aligns across 8 bases. Germline V gene data show CDR1 as LNHDA and CDR2 as SQIVND (reference sequence). The CDR3 covers 14 residues. V shed 7 bases, J shed 4 bases, and the junction held 8 bases outside the gene matches.